This T cell receptor beta chain comes out of a study of T cell responses to AZD1222 COVID-19 vaccine. At the level of the study: Investigators merged groups given second doses at roughly 4 or roughly 12 weeks.

The data were produced by immunoSEQ multiplex PCR, yet TCRdb's version contains in-frame clones alone and is incomplete. The repertoire includes about 60,000 clones, roughly 86% of them detected once, and roughly 17% sits in the top ten. General observations from the study: Among AZD1222 vaccinees, only six or seven were seropositive at baseline. Sampled repertoires all dated from after the peak T cell response. Vaccine-related CD4 TCRs covered spike, predominating at 160-218 and 743-854.

The CDR3 is 14 residues long. Germline V gives CDR1 MDHEN, CDR2 SYDVKM. Trimming removed 0 bases from V and 3 bases from J, with 8 bases in between. Turning to this clone: The antigen remains unidentified.

This chain joins TRBV28 and TRBJ1-1, with a weak D call TRBD1 (6 bases). This receptor was taken from an adult in good health. The sample consisted of peripheral blood, taken on day 0 of AZD1222 vaccination. The CDR3 DNA reads as TGTGCCAGCAGTTTATGGGGGGCGTACACTGAAGCTTTCTTT. Translating it yields CASSLWGAYTEAFF.